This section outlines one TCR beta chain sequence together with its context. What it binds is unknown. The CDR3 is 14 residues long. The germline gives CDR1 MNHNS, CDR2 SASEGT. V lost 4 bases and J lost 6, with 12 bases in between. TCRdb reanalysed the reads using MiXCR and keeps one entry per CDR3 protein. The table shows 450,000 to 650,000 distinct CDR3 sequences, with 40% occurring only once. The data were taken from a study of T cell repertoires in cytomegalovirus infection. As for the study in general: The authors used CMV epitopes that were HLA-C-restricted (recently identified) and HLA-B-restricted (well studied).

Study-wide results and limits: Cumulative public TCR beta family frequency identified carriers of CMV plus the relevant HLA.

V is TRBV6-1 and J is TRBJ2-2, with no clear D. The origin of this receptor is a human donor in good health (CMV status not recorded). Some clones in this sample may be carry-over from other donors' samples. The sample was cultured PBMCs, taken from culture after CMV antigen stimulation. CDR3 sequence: CASSGSEDPGELFF. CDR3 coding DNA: TGTGCCAGCAGTGGATCAGAGGACCCCGGGGAGCTGTTTTTT.